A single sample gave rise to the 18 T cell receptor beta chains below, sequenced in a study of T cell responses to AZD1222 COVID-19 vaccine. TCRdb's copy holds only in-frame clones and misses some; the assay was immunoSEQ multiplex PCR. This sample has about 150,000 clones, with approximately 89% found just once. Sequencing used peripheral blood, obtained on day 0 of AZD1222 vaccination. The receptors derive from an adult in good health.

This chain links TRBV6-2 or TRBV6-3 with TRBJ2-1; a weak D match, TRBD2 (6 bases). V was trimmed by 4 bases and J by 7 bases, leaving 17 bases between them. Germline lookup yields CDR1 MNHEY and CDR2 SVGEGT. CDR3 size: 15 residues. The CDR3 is CASSSWRERVNEQFF. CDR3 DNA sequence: TGTGCCAGCAGTTCATGGAGGGAGAGGGTAAATGAGCAGTTCTTC.

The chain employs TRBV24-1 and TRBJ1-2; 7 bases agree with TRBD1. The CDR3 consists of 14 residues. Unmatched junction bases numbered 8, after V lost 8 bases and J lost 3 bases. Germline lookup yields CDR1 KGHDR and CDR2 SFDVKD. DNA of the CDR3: TGTGCCACCATCTTGAGGGGGCCCCACTATGGCTACACCTTC. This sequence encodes CATILRGPHYGYTF.

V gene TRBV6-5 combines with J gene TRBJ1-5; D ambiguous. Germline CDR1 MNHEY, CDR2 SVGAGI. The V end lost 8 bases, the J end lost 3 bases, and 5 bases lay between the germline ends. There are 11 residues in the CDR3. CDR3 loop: CASGPNQPQHF. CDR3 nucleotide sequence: TGTGCCAGCGGCCCCAATCAGCCCCAGCATTTT.

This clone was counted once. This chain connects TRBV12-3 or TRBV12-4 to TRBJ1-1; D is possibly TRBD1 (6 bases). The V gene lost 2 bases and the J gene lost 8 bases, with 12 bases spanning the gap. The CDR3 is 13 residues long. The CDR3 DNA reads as TGTGCCAGCAGTTTATGGGGGGCGAGGGAAGCTTTCTTT. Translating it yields CASSLWGAREAFF.

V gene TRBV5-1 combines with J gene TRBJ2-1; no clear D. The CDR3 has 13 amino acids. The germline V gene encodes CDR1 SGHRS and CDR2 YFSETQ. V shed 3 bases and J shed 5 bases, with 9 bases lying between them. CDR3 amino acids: CASSSDLNNEQFF. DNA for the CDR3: TGCGCCAGCAGCTCGGACCTTAACAATGAGCAGTTCTTC.

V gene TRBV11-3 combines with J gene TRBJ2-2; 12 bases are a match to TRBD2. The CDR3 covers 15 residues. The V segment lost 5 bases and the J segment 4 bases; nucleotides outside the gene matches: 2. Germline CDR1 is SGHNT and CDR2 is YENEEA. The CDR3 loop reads CASSPSGRATGELFF. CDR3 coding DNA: TGTGCCAGCAGCCCTAGCGGGAGGGCCACCGGGGAGCTGTTTTTT.

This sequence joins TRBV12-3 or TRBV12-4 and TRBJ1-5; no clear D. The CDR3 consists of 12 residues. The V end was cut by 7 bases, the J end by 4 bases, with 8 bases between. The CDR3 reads CASNLGNQPQHF. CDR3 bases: TGTGCCAGCAACTTGGGGAATCAGCCCCAGCATTTT.

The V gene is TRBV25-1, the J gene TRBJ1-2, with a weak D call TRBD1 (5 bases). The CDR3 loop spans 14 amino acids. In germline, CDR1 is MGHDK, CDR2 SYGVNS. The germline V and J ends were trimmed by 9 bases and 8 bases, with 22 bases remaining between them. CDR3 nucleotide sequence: TGTGCCAGGGTCCTTCCGGGACGGGTGAGGGGCTACACCTTC. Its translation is CARVLPGRVRGYTF.

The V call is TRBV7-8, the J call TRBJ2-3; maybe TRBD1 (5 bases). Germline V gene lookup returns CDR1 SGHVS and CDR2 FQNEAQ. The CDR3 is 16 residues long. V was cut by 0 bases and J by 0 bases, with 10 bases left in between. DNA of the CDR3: TGTGCCAGCAGCTTAGCACAGGTCAGGAGCACAGATACGCAGTATTTT. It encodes CASSLAQVRSTDTQYF.

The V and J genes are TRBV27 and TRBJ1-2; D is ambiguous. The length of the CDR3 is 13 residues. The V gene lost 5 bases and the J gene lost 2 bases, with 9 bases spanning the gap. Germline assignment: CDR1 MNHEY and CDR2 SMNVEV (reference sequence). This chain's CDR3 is CASSLARNYGYTF. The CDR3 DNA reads TGTGCCAGCAGTCTGGCGAGAAACTATGGCTACACCTTC.

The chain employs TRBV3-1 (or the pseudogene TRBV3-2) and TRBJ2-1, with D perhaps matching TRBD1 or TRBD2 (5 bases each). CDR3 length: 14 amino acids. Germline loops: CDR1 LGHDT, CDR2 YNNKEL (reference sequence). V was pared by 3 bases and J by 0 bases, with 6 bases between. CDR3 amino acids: CASSHGGSYNEQFF. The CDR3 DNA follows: TGTGCCAGCAGCCATGGGGGCTCCTACAATGAGCAGTTCTTC.

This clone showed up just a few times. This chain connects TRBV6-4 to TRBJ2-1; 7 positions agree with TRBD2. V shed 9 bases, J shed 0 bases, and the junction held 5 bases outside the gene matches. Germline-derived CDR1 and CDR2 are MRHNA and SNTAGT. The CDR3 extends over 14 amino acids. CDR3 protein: CARRDYDSYNEQFF. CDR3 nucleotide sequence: TGTGCCAGGCGGGACTACGACTCCTACAATGAGCAGTTCTTC.

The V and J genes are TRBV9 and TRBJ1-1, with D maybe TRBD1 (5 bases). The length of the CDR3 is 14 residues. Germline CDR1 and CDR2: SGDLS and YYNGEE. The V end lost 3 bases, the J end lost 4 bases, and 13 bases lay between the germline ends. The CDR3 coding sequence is TGTGCCAGCAGCGGAATTACAGGTCCCACTGAAGCTTTCTTT. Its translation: CASSGITGPTEAFF.

CDR3 DNA sequence: TGTGCCAGCCGGACAGGCCCCTACGAGCAGTACTTC. As protein: CASRTGPYEQYF. V usage is TRBV6-1 and J usage is TRBJ2-7; 7 positions agree with TRBD1. The CDR3 is made up of 12 amino acids. Germline V gene lookup returns CDR1 MNHNS and CDR2 SASEGT. V trimming: 8 bases; J trimming: 2 bases; junction bases outside the gene matches: 3.

CDR3 protein: CASSSWTGVNTEAFF. The CDR3 DNA is TGTGCCAGCAGCTCCTGGACAGGGGTGAACACTGAAGCTTTCTTT. The chain joins TRBV7-9 to TRBJ1-1; 9 nucleotides align to TRBD1. CDR1 is SEHNR, CDR2 FQNEAQ, per germline (reference sequence). With V trimmed by 4 bases and J by 0 bases, 3 bases remained unmatched. The CDR3 runs to 15 residues.

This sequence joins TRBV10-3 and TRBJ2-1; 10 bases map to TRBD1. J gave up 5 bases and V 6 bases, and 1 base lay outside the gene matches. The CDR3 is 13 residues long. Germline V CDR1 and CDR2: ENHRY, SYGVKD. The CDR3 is CAIRGQGHNEQFF. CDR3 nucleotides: TGTGCCATCAGGGGACAGGGGCACAATGAGCAGTTCTTC.

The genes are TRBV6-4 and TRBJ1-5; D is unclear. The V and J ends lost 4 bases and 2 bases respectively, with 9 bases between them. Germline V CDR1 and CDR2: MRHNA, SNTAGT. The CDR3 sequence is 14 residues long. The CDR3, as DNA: TGTGCCAGCAGTGTTATTGGGGGCAATCAGCCCCAGCATTTT. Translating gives CASSVIGGNQPQHF.

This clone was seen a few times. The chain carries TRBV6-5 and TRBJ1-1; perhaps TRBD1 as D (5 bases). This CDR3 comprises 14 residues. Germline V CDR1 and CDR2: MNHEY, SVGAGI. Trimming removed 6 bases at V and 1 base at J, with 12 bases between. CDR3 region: CASSIRGGNTEAFF. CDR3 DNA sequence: TGTGCCAGCAGCATCCGGGGGGGGAACACTGAAGCTTTCTTT.